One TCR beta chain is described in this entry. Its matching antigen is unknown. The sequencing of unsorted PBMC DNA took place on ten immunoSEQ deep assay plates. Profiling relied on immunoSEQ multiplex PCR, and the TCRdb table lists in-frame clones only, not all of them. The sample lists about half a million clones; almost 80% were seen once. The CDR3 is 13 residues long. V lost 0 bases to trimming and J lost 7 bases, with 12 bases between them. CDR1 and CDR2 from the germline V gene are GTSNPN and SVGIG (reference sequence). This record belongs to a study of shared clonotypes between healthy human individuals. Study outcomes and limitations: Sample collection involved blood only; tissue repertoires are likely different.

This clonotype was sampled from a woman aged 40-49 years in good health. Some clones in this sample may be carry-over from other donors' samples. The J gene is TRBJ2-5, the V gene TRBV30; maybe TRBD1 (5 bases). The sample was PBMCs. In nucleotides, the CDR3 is TGTGCCTGGAGTGTTAGGGGATCAGGGACCCAGTACTTC. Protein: CAWSVRGSGTQYF.